The 24 T cell receptor beta chains below come from one sample, sequenced in a study of beta chain features in type 1 diabetes. Expressed TCRB transcripts were sequenced, since all the RNA that had been isolated was reverse transcribed. Assay: immunoSEQ multiplex PCR; the TCRdb copy retains only in-frame clones and omits some. Here the sample spans some 410,000 clones, around 13% being singletons. The sequencing sample was made of naive CD4+ T cells from blood. These TCRs come from a man younger than 40 in good health.

The J gene is TRBJ1-3, the V gene TRBV15; no clear D. The CDR3 has 18 residues. Trimming cost V 0 bases and J 0 bases, with 15 bases left between them. Germline V lookup: CDR1 LNHNV, CDR2 YYDKDF (reference sequence). CDR3 sequence: CATSRDPSQLLSGNTIYF. In nucleotides, the CDR3 is TGTGCCACCAGCAGAGATCCTAGTCAGTTGCTCTCTGGAAACACCATATATTTT.

This clone was picked up a small number of times. DNA for the CDR3: TGTGCCTGGAGTGCTGGATTGAAAGCTTTCTTT. As protein: CAWSAGLKAFF. The chain combines TRBV30 with TRBJ1-1; D is unclear. The CDR3 length is 11 residues. V was shortened by 1 base and J by 9 bases, with 9 bases between the two germline ends. In germline, CDR1 is GTSNPN, CDR2 SVGIG (reference sequence).

The rearrangement uses TRBV30 and TRBJ2-7, with D perhaps TRBD1 (6 bases). The germline V gene encodes CDR1 GTSNPN and CDR2 SVGIG (reference sequence). V was pared by 3 bases and J by 3 bases, with 12 bases between. The CDR3 totals 13 residues. CDR3: CAWSPGTLYEQYV. The CDR3 region has the DNA TGTGCCTGGAGCCCCGGGACACTCTACGAGCAGTACGTC.

This clone came up a few times. The chain recombines TRBV5-1 with TRBJ2-7, with unresolved D. Germline CDR1 SGHRS, CDR2 YFSETQ. Trimming shortened V by 4 bases and J by 0 bases, and 2 bases separated the two germline ends. The CDR3 has 11 residues. The CDR3 loop reads CASSPSYEQYF. The CDR3 DNA reads TGCGCCAGCAGCCCCTCCTACGAGCAGTACTTC.

In its sample, this clone was seen a few times. The rearrangement links TRBV25-1 to TRBJ2-3; 7 bases are shared with TRBD1. The CDR3 totals 14 residues. Germline V gene lookup returns CDR1 MGHDK and CDR2 SYGVNS. J was trimmed by 6 bases and V by 4 bases; bases with no gene match: 7. This CDR3 reads CASSGGGVGDTQYF. CDR3 coding DNA: TGTGCCAGCAGTGGAGGGGGCGTGGGGGATACGCAGTATTTT.

Remarks on this clone: Possible read error: a much larger clone is one base away. The V call is TRBV27, the J call TRBJ2-5; the match to TRBD1 covers 8 bases. After removal of 6 bases from V and 2 bases from J, the junction contained 5 bases not matched to a gene. CDR3 length equals 14 residues. Germline CDR1 reads MNHEY; CDR2 reads SMNVEV (reference sequence). CDR3 sequence reads: CASSRGTGQETQYF. The CDR3 coding sequence is TGTGCCAGCAGCCGGGGGACAGGACAAGAGACCCAGTACTTC.

This chain uses TRBV5-6 with TRBJ2-2; tentative D call: TRBD1 (6 bases). The CDR3 contains 16 residues. V lost 2 bases and J lost 1, with 12 bases in between. Germline V gene data show CDR1 as SGHDT and CDR2 as YYEEEE. CDR3 bases: TGTGCCAGCAGCTTACCCGGGACACTGAACACCGGGGAGCTGTTTTTT. Its translation: CASSLPGTLNTGELFF.

In its sample, this clone was seen a few times. This chain uses TRBV4-3 with TRBJ2-2; 7 bases agree with TRBD2. The CDR3 extends over 16 amino acids. V was pared by 1 base and J by 1 base, with 3 bases of the junction left unmatched. Germline V gives CDR1 LGHNA, CDR2 YSLEER. The CDR3 spells CASSQGVAGNTGELFF. The CDR3 DNA reads as TGCGCCAGCAGCCAAGGGGTAGCGGGGAACACCGGGGAGCTGTTTTTT.

This sequence joins TRBV7-9 and TRBJ2-2; tentatively, D is TRBD1 or TRBD2 (5 bases each). Deletions cut 1 base from V and 4 bases from J, with 19 bases between. CDR1 and CDR2 from the germline V gene are SEHNR and FQNEAQ (reference sequence). This CDR3 is 18 amino acids long. CDR3 in amino acids: CASSLVQGKWSGTGELFF. CDR3 nucleotides: TGTGCCAGCAGCTTAGTCCAGGGTAAATGGAGCGGCACCGGGGAGCTGTTTTTT.

The gene calls are TRBV7-8 and TRBJ2-1, with 10 bases identical to TRBD2. J lost 6 bases, V lost 5 bases, and 4 bases had no gene match. The V gene's germline CDR1 is SGHVS and CDR2 FQNEAQ. The CDR3 extends over 14 amino acids. Here the CDR3 reads CASSPRTSGNEQFF. The CDR3 bases are TGTGCCAGCAGCCCAAGGACTAGCGGCAATGAGCAGTTCTTC.

The chain uses TRBV4-1 and TRBJ1-1; TRBD1 might be the D (5 bases). V shed 4 bases and J shed 1 base, with 13 bases lying between them. Germline values: CDR1 MGHRA, CDR2 YSYEKL. There are 15 residues in the CDR3. The DNA for the CDR3 is TGCGCCAGCAGCCCAACCGCGGGGGGGAACACTGAAGCTTTCTTT. This codes for CASSPTAGGNTEAFF.

The CDR3 nucleotides read TGTGCCAGCAGTATCCCGGGGGAGAATGAGCAGTTCTTC. It is translated as CASSIPGENEQFF. The rearrangement links TRBV6-6 to TRBJ2-1, with D possibly TRBD2 on 6 matching bases. Germline CDR1 is MNHNY and CDR2 is SVGAGI (reference sequence). V lost 5 bases to trimming and J lost 7 bases, with 12 bases between them. The CDR3 length is 13 residues.

V is TRBV7-9 and J is TRBJ2-1; the D is unclear. Per germline, CDR1 SEHNR and CDR2 FQNEAQ (reference sequence). The length of the CDR3 is 11 residues. Trimming took off 5 bases at V and 9 bases at J, with 8 bases between the two ends. The CDR3 here is CASSRKGEQFF. Here the CDR3 DNA reads TGTGCCAGCAGCCGTAAGGGTGAGCAGTTCTTC.

This sequence joins TRBV6-5 and TRBJ2-5, with a tentative D call TRBD2 (6 bases). The CDR3 has 15 amino acids. The V end lost 2 bases, the J end lost 1 base, and 11 bases lay between the germline ends. Germline V lookup: CDR1 MNHEY, CDR2 SVGAGI. The CDR3 bases are TGTGCCAGCAGTTACGGGGGAGGCCTCCAAGAGACCCAGTACTTC. Protein sequence: CASSYGGGLQETQYF.

Only a few counts were recorded for this clone. The gene calls are TRBV29-1 and TRBJ2-7; TRBD2 matches 14 bases. V dropped 4 bases and J dropped 4; count of bases not matched to a gene: 9. Per germline, CDR1 SQVTM and CDR2 ANQGSEA. CDR3 size: 16 residues. For the CDR3, the DNA is TGCAGCGTTGGACCGGGACTAGCGGGAGAGGAATACGAGCAGTACGTC. This codes for CSVGPGLAGEEYEQYV.

The chain couples TRBV5-6 to TRBJ1-2, with 9 bases that match TRBD1. Per the germline V gene, CDR1 is SGHDT and CDR2 is YYEEEE. CDR3 length: 14 amino acids. The trim removed 3 bases at V and 8 bases at J, leaving 8 bases unmatched. The CDR3 DNA follows: TGTGCCAGCAGCTACCGGGACAGGGACCGCGGCTACACCTTC. Translated: CASSYRDRDRGYTF.

This clone appeared a few times. The same CDR3 can be traced to other DNA sequences in this sample. The CDR3 DNA reads TGTGCCAGCAGTGAGGCGGCAGGCACAGATACGCAGTATTTT. Translating it yields CASSEAAGTDTQYF. The rearrangement joins TRBV6-1 to TRBJ2-3; D not certain. V lost 3 bases and J lost 1, with 8 bases in between. Germline CDR1 reads MNHNS; CDR2 reads SASEGT. The CDR3 contains 14 residues.

This chain connects TRBV4-1 to TRBJ1-5; a weak D match, TRBD1 (5 bases). The CDR3 is made up of 17 amino acids. Germline CDR1 reads MGHRA; CDR2 reads YSYEKL. Deletions cut 3 bases from V and 2 bases from J, with 17 bases between. Here the CDR3 DNA reads TGCGCCAGCAGCCACATTCAGGGTAAGGTCGGCAATCAGCCCCAGCATTTT. Protein sequence: CASSHIQGKVGNQPQHF.

This clone showed up just a few times. This chain links TRBV11-2 with TRBJ2-3; D remains ambiguous. This CDR3 has 12 amino acids. CDR1 is SGHAT, CDR2 FQNNGV, per germline. With 1 base removed from V and 6 bases from J, the gap between germline ends came to 5 bases. Here the CDR3 DNA reads TGTGCCAGCAGCTTAGGAAGGGATACGCAGTATTTT. Amino acids: CASSLGRDTQYF.

The chain couples TRBV10-3 to TRBJ1-1; 7 bases are shared with TRBD1. This CDR3 spans 13 amino acids. After removal of 10 bases from V and 1 base from J, the junction contained 6 bases not matched to a gene. The germline V gene has CDR1 ENHRY and CDR2 SYGVKD. The CDR3 sequence is CATAGTENTEAFF. The CDR3 DNA is TGTGCCACGGCCGGGACAGAGAACACTGAAGCTTTCTTT.

The chain couples TRBV9 to TRBJ1-5, with 7 bases fitting TRBD1. The CDR3 has 14 residues. The junction had 5 bases not matched to a gene; V was cut back by 4 bases and J by 4 bases. CDR1 is SGDLS, CDR2 YYNGEE, per germline. The CDR3 DNA reads as TGTGCCAGCAGCCGACAGGGCTGGAATCAGCCCCAGCATTTT. Translating gives CASSRQGWNQPQHF.

This clone has a handful of counts. CDR3 DNA sequence: TGTGCCAGCAGTGCCAATAGCGCGGACGAGCAGTACGTC. Translation: CASSANSADEQYV. The chain couples TRBV25-1 to TRBJ2-7, with D tentatively TRBD2 (5 bases). CDR1 is MGHDK, CDR2 SYGVNS, per germline. This CDR3 has 13 residues. V lost 4 bases to trimming and J lost 5 bases, with 12 bases between them.

This chain joins TRBV7-2 and TRBJ2-3; tentatively, D is TRBD2 (5 bases). The ends were cut back, 5 bases at V and 1 base at J, with 10 bases in the middle. The CDR3 extends over 14 amino acids. Per the germline V gene, CDR1 is SGHTA and CDR2 is FQGNSA. This CDR3 reads CASSHTEGTDTQYF. In nucleotides, the CDR3 is TGTGCCAGCAGCCACACGGAGGGCACAGATACGCAGTATTTT.

This chain links TRBV7-3 with TRBJ1-1; D may be TRBD1 (6 bases). CDR1 and CDR2 from the germline V gene are SGHTA and FQGTGA. The CDR3 is made up of 13 amino acids. The V end lost 2 bases, the J end lost 7 bases, and 11 bases lay between the germline ends. As DNA, the CDR3 is TGTGCCAGCAGCTTAGAACAGGGCTTTGAAGCTTTCTTT. Translating gives CASSLEQGFEAFF.